One and the same sample provided the 8 T cell receptor beta chains below, sequenced in a study of control samples from healthy donors and cancer patients. Some clones are missing from TCRdb's copy, which holds only in-frame ones; the method was immunoSEQ multiplex PCR. The profile shows some 20,000 clones, 85% to 90% of them singletons. The sample was PBMCs. These receptor sequences come from a woman aged 55-70 years with head and neck cancer.

This clone was detected only a few times. The chain has TRBV7-2 and TRBJ2-7; a possible D gene is TRBD2 (6 bases). The length of the CDR3 is 16 residues. V was trimmed by 0 bases and J by 3 bases, leaving 15 bases between them. The V gene's germline CDR1 is SGHTA and CDR2 FQGNSA. The CDR3, as DNA: TGTGCCAGCAGCTTAGCCAGACTAGTCCTGAACTACGAGCAGTACTTC. Translated, it gives CASSLARLVLNYEQYF.

V is TRBV5-1 and J is TRBJ2-1; 7 bases match TRBD2. CDR1 SGHRS and CDR2 YFSETQ come from the germline V gene. CDR3 length equals 15 residues. V lost 3 bases and J lost 5; bases outside the gene matches: 8. The CDR3 DNA follows: TGCGCCAGCAGCTGGCGTAGCGGGCAAGACAATGAGCAGTTCTTC. It translates to CASSWRSGQDNEQFF.

The chain recombines TRBV5-1 with TRBJ2-7; D might be TRBD2 (6 bases). V was pared by 0 bases and J by 0 bases, with 10 bases between. The CDR3 consists of 15 residues. Germline values: CDR1 SGHRS, CDR2 YFSETQ. The CDR3 bases are TGCGCCAGCAGCTTGGTTAGCGGACCCTCCTACGAGCAGTACTTC. Its translation: CASSLVSGPSYEQYF.

The chain uses TRBV28 and TRBJ2-7; 7 positions agree with TRBD2. The CDR3 is 13 amino acids. The V gene end was trimmed by 8 bases and the J gene end by 0 bases; junction bases not matched to a gene: 4. Germline CDR1 MDHEN, CDR2 SYDVKM. The CDR3 bases are TGTGCCAGCGCCGGGACTACCTCCTACGAGCAGTACTTC. Its translation is CASAGTTSYEQYF.

This clone was seen a single time. V and J are TRBV20-1 and TRBJ2-1; 13 bases fit TRBD2. The V gene end was trimmed by 3 bases and the J gene end by 8 bases; junction bases not matched to a gene: 13. Germline CDR1 reads DFQATT; CDR2 reads SNEGSKA (reference sequence). The CDR3 consists of 17 residues. The CDR3 here is CSASRRTSGRGGDEQFF. CDR3 bases: TGCAGTGCTAGTAGAAGGACTAGCGGGAGAGGCGGGGATGAGCAGTTCTTC.

CDR3 sequence reads: CASSQGHGTGGRKSPLHF. In nucleotides, the CDR3 is TGTGCCAGCAGCCAAGGTCATGGGACAGGGGGGAGAAAATCACCCCTCCACTTT. The rearrangement uses TRBV3-1 (or the pseudogene TRBV3-2) and TRBJ1-6; 11 nucleotides agree with TRBD1. Germline trimming cut 1 base from V and 10 bases from J; bases unmatched to any gene: 12. The CDR3 spans 18 residues. The germline CDR1 and CDR2 sequences are LGHDT and YNNKEL (reference sequence).

The chain links TRBV6-1 to TRBJ1-1; weak D call: TRBD1 (5 bases). The CDR3 contains 17 residues. Germline V lookup: CDR1 MNHNS, CDR2 SASEGT. V was shortened by 2 bases and J by 0 bases, with 16 bases between the two germline ends. CDR3 bases: TGTGCCAGCAGTGAAAGCCCAGGGAGGTACTTGAACACTGAAGCTTTCTTT. It yields the protein CASSESPGRYLNTEAFF.

A single count supports this clone. The chain employs TRBV28 and TRBJ1-2; 8 nucleotides align to TRBD1. Losses at the gene ends were 6 bases for V and 0 bases for J; bases not matched to a gene: 3. Germline assignment: CDR1 MDHEN and CDR2 SYDVKM. This CDR3 is 14 amino acids long. In DNA, the CDR3 is TGTGCCAGCAGGACAGGGGAAACTAACTATGGCTACACCTTC. Its protein product is CASRTGETNYGYTF.